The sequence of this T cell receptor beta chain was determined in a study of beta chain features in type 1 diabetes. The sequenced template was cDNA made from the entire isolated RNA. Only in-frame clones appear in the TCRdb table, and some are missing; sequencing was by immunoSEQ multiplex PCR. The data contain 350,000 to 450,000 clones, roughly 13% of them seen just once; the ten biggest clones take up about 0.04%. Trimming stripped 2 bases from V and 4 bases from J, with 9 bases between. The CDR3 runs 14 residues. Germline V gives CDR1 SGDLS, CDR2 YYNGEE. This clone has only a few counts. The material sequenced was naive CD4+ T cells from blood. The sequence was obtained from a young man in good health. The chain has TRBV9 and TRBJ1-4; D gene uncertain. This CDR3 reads CASSVSFSNEKLFF. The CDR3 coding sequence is TGTGCCAGCAGCGTCTCCTTTAGTAATGAAAAACTGTTTTTT.